Listed below are T cell receptor beta chains from one sample, sequenced in a study of CD8+CD57+ T cells in acquired aplastic anemia. Via MiXCR, TCRdb re-called the reads, giving one row per CDR3 protein. The sample lists around 210,000 distinct CDR3 sequences; approximately 60% were seen once. The sample consisted of sorted CD4+, CD8+, or CD8+CD57+ T cells (not recorded which) from PBMCs. Receptor source: a human donor with aplastic anemia. Both conserved end residues are part of each CDR3. D genes are given only for firm matches. Some rows have no size entry. The others give once, few or many, or a class for an expanded clone.

J	V	size	D	CDR3	DNA
TRBJ2-3	TRBV20-1	NA	NA	CSASGDSTDTQYF	TGCAGTGCTAGCGGGGACAGCACAGATACGCAGTATTTT
TRBJ2-5	TRBV7-8	NA	TRBD2	CASSLRGGLAGGNVETQYF	TGTGCCAGCAGCCTACGCGGGGGACTAGCGGGGGGGAATGTTGAGACCCAGTACTTC
TRBJ2-7	TRBV2	NA	NA	CASSERTGPYEQYF	TGTGCCAGCAGTGAAAGAACAGGGCCCTACGAGCAGTACTTC
TRBJ2-3	TRBV12-3/TRBV12-4	NA	NA	CASSPGGTTDTQYF	TGTGCCAGCAGCCCCGGCGGGACTACAGATACGCAGTATTTT
TRBJ1-5	TRBV19	NA	TRBD1	CASRKTGDNQPQHF	TGTGCTAGTAGGAAGACAGGGGACAATCAGCCCCAGCATTTT
TRBJ2-7	TRBV6-5	once	NA	CASSQGTSSYEQYF	TGTGCCAGCAGTCAGGGGACAAGCTCCTACGAGCAGTACTTC
TRBJ1-2	TRBV19	NA	NA	CASSVGWGGYTF	TGTGCCAGTAGTGTCGGATGGGGTGGCTACACCTTC
TRBJ2-5	TRBV29-1	few	NA	CSVIRDFLETQYF	TGCAGCGTAATCCGGGACTTCCTAGAGACCCAGTACTTC
TRBJ2-3	TRBV9	NA	TRBD2	CASGGGGAADTQYF	TGTGCCAGCGGCGGCGGGGGGGCCGCAGATACGCAGTATTTT
TRBJ1-2	TRBV10-3	NA	NA	CAISDDNSGYTF	TGTGCCATCAGTGATGATAACAGCGGCTACACCTTC
TRBJ2-7	TRBV19	NA	TRBD2	CASSEERLAPYEQYF	TGTGCCAGTAGTGAGGAGCGACTAGCACCCTACGAGCAGTACTTC
TRBJ2-7	TRBV2	NA	NA	CASSEWDGSSYEQYF	TGTGCCAGCAGTGAATGGGACGGAAGCTCCTACGAGCAGTACTTC
TRBJ2-3	TRBV19	NA	NA	CASSISRSDTQYF	TGTGCCAGTAGTATATCCAGGTCAGATACGCAGTATTTT
TRBJ2-2	TRBV24-1	NA	NA	CATSDPRIGAPGTGELFF	TGTGCCACCAGTGATCCACGGATCGGGGCGCCGGGCACCGGGGAGCTGTTTTTT
TRBJ2-7	TRBV19	NA	TRBD1	CASSRQGRDYEQYF	TGTGCCAGTAGTAGACAGGGGCGAGACTACGAGCAGTACTTC
TRBJ1-6	TRBV7-9	NA	NA	CASSLAEESPLHF	TGTGCCAGCAGCTTAGCGGAGGAATCACCCCTCCACTTT
TRBJ1-6	TRBV13	NA	TRBD1	CASSLQRQGIKNSPLHF	TGTGCCAGCAGCTTACAACGACAGGGGATCAAAAATTCACCCCTCCACTTT
TRBJ1-5	TRBV10-3	NA	TRBD1	CAISEGRDSALYSNQPQHF	TGTGCCATCAGTGAGGGAAGGGACAGTGCCCTATATAGCAATCAGCCCCAGCATTTT
TRBJ2-7	TRBV28	few	NA	CASSLYGGSYEQYF	TGTGCCAGCAGTTTATATGGGGGATCCTACGAGCAGTACTTC
TRBJ2-7	TRBV6-4	NA	NA	CASSYNGRGYEQYF	TGTGCCAGCAGTTACAACGGCAGGGGCTACGAGCAGTACTTC
TRBJ2-5	TRBV20-1	NA	NA	CSAYKAMAEQETQYF	TGCAGTGCTTACAAAGCGATGGCGGAGCAAGAGACCCAGTACTTC
TRBJ2-7	TRBV4-1	NA	TRBD2	CASSLATSGIYEQYF	TGCGCCAGCAGCCTAGCGACTAGCGGGATTTACGAGCAGTACTTC